The clone carrying this T cell receptor beta chain was seen more than once but under ten times. Germline CDR1 and CDR2: LNHDA and SQIVND (reference sequence). The CDR3 contains 15 residues. Trimming took off 3 bases at V and 5 bases at J, with 16 bases between the two ends. These data belong to a study of T cell changes during pregnancy in multiple sclerosis. Using immunoSEQ multiplex PCR, the repertoire was profiled, and TCRdb retains in-frame clones only, with some absent. This table holds 60,000 or so clones, about 91% found once. The source of this sequence is a female donor with multiple sclerosis, enrolled in a pregnancy study. The sequencing here drew on peripheral blood, taken before pregnancy. The J gene is TRBJ2-5, the V gene TRBV19; D gene uncertain. CDR3 in amino acids: CASSITTAPQETQYF. For the CDR3, the DNA is TGTGCCAGTAGTATCACCACCGCTCCGCAGGAGACCCAGTACTTC.